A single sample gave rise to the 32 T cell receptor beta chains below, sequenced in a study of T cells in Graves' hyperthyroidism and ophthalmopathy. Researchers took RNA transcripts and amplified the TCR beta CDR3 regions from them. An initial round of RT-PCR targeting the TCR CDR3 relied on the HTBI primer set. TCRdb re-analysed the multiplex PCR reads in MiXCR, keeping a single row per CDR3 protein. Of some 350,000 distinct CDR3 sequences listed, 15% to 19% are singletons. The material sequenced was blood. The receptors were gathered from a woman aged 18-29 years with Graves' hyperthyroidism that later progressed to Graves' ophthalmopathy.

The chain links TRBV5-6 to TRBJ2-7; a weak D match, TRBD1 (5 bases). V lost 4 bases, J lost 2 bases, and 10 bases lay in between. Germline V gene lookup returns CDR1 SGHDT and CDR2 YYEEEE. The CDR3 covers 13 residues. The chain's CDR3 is CASSEQVTYEQYF. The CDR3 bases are TGTGCCAGCAGCGAACAGGTGACCTACGAGCAGTACTTC.

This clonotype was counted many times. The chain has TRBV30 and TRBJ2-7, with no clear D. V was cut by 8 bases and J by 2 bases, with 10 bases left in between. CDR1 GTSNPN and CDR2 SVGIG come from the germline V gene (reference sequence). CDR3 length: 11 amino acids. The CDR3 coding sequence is TGTGCCGCCGACCGAGCCTACGAGCAGTACTTC. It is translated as CAADRAYEQYF.

The CDR3 DNA follows: TGTGCCAGCAGTTTTTCCCCCAGGGAAACTAATACGCAGTATTTT. Its translation: CASSFSPRETNTQYF. The chain carries TRBV28 and TRBJ2-3, with a weak D call TRBD1 (5 bases). The length of the CDR3 is 15 residues. The ends were cut back, 3 bases at V and 7 bases at J, with 17 bases in the middle. Germline CDR1 is MDHEN and CDR2 is SYDVKM.

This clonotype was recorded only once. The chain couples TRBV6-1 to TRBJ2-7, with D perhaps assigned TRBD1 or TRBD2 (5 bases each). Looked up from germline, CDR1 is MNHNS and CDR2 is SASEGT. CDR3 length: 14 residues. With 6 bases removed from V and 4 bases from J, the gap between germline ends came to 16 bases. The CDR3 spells CASRQQEIAYEQYF. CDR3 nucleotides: TGTGCCAGCAGGCAACAGGAAATAGCGTACGAGCAGTACTTC.

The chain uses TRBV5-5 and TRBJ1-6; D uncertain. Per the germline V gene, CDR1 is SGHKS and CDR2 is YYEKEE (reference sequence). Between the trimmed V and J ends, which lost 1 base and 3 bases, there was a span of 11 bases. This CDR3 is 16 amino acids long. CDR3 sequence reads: CASSLLAGDYNSPLHF. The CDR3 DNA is TGTGCCAGCAGCTTGTTGGCGGGAGACTATAATTCACCCCTCCACTTT.

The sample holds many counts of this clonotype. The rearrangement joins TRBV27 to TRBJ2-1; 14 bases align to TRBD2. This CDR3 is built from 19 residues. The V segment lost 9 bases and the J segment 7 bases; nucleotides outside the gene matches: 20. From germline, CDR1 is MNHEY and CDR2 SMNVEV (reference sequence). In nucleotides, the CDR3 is TGTGCCAGTACCATGGCCCCGACTAGCGGGAGGGGTTTTGGGAATGAGCAGTTCTTC. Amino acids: CASTMAPTSGRGFGNEQFF.

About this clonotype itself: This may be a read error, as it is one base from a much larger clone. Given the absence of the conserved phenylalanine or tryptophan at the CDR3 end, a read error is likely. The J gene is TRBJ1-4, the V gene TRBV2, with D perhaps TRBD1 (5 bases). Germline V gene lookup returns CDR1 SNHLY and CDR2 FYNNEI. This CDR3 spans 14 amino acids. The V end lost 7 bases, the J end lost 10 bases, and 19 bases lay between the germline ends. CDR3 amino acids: CASKEGSLRGKLFL. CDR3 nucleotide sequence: TGTGCCAGCAAAGAGGGCTCGCTAAGGGGAAAACTGTTTCTT.

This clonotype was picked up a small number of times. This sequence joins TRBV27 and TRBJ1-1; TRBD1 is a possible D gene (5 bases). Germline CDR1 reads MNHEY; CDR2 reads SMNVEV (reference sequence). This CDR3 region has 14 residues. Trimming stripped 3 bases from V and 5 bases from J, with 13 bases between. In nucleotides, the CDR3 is TGTGCCAGCAGTTTTGGGGGATGGTGGACTGAAGCTTTCTTT. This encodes CASSFGGWWTEAFF.

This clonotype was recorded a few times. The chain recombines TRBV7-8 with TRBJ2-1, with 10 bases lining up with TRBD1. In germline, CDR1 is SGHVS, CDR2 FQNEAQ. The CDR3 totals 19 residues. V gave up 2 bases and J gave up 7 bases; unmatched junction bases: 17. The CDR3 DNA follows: TGTGCCAGCAGCTTAAGGAGACAGGGGGCAGGGGATTGGATTAATGAGCAGTTCTTC. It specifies CASSLRRQGAGDWINEQFF.

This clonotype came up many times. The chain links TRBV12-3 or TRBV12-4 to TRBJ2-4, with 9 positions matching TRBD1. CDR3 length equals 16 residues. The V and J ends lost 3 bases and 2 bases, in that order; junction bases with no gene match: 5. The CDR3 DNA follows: TGTGCCAGCAGTTTGGGGGACAGGGCGACCAAAAACATTCAGTACTTC. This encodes CASSLGDRATKNIQYF.

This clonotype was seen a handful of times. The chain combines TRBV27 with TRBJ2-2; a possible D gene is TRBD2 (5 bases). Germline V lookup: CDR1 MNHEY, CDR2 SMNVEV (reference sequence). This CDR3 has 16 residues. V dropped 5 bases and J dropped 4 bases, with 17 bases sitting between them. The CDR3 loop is CASSLRTVEGTGELFF. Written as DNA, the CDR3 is TGTGCCAGCAGTCTCCGGACCGTCGAGGGCACCGGGGAGCTGTTTTTT.

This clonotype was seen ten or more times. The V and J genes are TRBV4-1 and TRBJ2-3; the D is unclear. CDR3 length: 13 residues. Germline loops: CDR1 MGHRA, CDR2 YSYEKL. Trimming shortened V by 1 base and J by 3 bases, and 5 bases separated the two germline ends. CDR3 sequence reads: CASSQARTDTQYF. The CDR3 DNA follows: TGCGCCAGCAGCCAAGCTAGAACAGATACGCAGTATTTT.

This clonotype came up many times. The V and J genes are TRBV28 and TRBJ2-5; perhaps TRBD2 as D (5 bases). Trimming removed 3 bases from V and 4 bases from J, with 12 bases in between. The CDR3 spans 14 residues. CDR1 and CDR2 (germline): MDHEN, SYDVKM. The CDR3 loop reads CASSFWAGLETQYF. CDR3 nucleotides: TGTGCCAGCAGTTTTTGGGCGGGCCTAGAGACCCAGTACTTC.

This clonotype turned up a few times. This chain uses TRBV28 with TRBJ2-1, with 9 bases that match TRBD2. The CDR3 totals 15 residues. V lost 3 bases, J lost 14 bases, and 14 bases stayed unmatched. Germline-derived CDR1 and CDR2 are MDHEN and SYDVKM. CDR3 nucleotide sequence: TGTGCCAGCAGTTTGGTAGCCCCTAGCGGGACACCCGAGTTCTTC. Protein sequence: CASSLVAPSGTPEFF.

The CDR3 DNA is TGTGCCAGCAGTTTACCGCCGGGGACCGAGGGGGCCTACGAGCAGTACTTC. Its translation is CASSLPPGTEGAYEQYF. V usage is TRBV28 and J usage is TRBJ2-7; D may be TRBD1 (6 bases). The ends were cut back, 2 bases at V and 2 bases at J, with 19 bases in the middle. The length of the CDR3 is 17 residues. Germline V lookup: CDR1 MDHEN, CDR2 SYDVKM.

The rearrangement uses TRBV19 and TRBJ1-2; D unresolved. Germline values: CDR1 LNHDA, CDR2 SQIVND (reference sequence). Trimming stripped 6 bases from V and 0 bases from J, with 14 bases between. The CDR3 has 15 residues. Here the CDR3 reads CASSMNRFANYGYTF. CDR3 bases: TGTGCCAGTAGCATGAACCGGTTCGCTAACTATGGCTACACCTTC.

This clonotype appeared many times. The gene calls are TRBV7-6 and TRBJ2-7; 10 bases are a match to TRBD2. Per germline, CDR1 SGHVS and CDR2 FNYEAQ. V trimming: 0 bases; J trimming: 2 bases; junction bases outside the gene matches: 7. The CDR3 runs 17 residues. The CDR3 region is CASSLASTSGLPYEQYF. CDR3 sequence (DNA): TGTGCCAGCAGCTTAGCGTCGACTAGCGGGCTTCCCTACGAGCAGTACTTC.

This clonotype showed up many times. The CDR3 spells CASSWRTSGPTDTQYF. CDR3 nucleotide sequence: TGTGCCAGCAGCTGGCGGACTAGCGGGCCTACAGATACGCAGTATTTT. The J gene is TRBJ2-3, the V gene TRBV7-9; 11 nucleotides line up with TRBD2. The CDR3 consists of 16 residues. Germline-derived CDR1 and CDR2 are SEHNR and FQNEAQ (reference sequence). V was pared by 4 bases and J by 3 bases, with 6 bases of the junction left unmatched.

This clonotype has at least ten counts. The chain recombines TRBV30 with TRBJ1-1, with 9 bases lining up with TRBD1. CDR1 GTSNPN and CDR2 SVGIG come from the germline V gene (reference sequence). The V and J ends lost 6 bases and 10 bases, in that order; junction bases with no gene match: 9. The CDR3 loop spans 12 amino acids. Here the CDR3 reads CACTGQGARAFF. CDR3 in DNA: TGTGCCTGTACGGGACAGGGCGCAAGAGCTTTCTTT.

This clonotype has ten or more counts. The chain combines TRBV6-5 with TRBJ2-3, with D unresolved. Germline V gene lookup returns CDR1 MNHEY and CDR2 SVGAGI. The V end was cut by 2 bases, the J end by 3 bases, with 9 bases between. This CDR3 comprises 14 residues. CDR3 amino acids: CASSYGLHTDTQYF. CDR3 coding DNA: TGTGCCAGCAGTTACGGGCTCCATACAGATACGCAGTATTTT.

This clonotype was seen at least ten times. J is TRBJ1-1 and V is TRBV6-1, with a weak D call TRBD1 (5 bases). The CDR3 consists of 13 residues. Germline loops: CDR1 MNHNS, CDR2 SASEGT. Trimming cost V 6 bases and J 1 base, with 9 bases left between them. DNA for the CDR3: TGTGCCAGCAGCGTAACAGGGAACACTGAAGCTTTCTTT. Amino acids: CASSVTGNTEAFF.

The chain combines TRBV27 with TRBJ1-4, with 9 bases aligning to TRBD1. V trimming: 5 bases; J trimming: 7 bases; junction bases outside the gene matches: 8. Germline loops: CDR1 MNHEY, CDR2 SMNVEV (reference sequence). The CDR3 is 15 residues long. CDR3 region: CASSPGQGTGEKLFF. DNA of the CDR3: TGTGCCAGCAGTCCCGGACAGGGGACGGGTGAAAAACTGTTTTTT.

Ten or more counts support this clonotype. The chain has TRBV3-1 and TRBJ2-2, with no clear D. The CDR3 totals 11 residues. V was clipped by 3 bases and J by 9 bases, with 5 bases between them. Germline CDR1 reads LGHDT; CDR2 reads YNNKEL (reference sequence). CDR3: CASSQSRELFF. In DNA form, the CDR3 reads TGTGCCAGCAGCCAGTCCCGGGAGCTGTTTTTT.

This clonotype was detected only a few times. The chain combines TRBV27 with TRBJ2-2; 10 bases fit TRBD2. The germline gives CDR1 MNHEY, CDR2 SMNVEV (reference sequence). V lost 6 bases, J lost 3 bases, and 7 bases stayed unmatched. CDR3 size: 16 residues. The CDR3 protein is CASSRSSGSHTGELFF. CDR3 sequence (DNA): TGTGCCAGCAGCCGATCTAGCGGGAGCCACACCGGGGAGCTGTTTTTT.

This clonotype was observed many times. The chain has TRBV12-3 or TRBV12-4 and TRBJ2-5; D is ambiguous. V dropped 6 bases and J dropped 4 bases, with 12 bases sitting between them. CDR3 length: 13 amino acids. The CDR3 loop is CASSSSRRETQYF. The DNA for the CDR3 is TGTGCCAGCAGCTCGAGCAGGCGAGAGACCCAGTACTTC.

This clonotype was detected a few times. In DNA, the CDR3 is TGTGCCAGCAGCCCACTAGGCGGACCAAGCTCCTACGAGCAGTACTTC. It specifies CASSPLGGPSSYEQYF. This chain uses TRBV7-6 with TRBJ2-7; D is possibly TRBD2 (5 bases). The CDR3 loop spans 16 amino acids. Germline values: CDR1 SGHVS, CDR2 FNYEAQ. With 5 bases removed from V and 0 bases from J, the gap between germline ends came to 17 bases.

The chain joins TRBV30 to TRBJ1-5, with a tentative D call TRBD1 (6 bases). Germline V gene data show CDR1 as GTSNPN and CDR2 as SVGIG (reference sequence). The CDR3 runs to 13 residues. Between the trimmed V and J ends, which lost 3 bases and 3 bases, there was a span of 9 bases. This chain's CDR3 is CAWSGGPNQPQHF. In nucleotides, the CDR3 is TGTGCCTGGAGCGGGGGGCCCAATCAGCCCCAGCATTTT.

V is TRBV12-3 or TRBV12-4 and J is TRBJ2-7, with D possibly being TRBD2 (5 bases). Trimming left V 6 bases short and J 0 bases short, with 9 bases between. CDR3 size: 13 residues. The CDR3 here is CASRPGLSYEQYF. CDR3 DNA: TGTGCCAGCAGACCCGGACTCTCCTACGAGCAGTACTTC.

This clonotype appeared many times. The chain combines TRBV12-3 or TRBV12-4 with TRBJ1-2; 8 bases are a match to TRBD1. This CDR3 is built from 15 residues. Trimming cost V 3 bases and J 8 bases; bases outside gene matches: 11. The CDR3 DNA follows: TGTGCCAGCAGTTTTTGGACAGGGTATTTCGGGGGCTACACCTTC. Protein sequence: CASSFWTGYFGGYTF.

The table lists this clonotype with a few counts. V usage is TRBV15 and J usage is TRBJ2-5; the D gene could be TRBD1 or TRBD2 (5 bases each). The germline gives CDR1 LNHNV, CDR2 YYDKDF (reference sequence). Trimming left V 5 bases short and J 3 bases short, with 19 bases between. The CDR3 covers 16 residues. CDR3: CATSGRGRDEKETQYF. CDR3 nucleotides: TGTGCCACCAGCGGCCGAGGTCGGGACGAGAAAGAGACCCAGTACTTC.

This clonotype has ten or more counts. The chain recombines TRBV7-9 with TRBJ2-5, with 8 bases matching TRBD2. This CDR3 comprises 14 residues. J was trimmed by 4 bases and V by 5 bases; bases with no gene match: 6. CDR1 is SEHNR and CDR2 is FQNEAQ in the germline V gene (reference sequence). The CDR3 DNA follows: TGTGCCAGCAGCCAGGGACTAGGGGGAGAGACCCAGTACTTC. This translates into CASSQGLGGETQYF.

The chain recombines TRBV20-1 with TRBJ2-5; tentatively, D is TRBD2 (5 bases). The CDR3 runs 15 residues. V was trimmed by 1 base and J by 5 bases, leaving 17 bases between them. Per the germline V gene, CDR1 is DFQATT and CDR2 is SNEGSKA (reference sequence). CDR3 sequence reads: CSARASTGLRETQYF. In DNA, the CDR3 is TGCAGTGCTAGAGCCTCGACCGGACTGAGGGAGACCCAGTACTTC.